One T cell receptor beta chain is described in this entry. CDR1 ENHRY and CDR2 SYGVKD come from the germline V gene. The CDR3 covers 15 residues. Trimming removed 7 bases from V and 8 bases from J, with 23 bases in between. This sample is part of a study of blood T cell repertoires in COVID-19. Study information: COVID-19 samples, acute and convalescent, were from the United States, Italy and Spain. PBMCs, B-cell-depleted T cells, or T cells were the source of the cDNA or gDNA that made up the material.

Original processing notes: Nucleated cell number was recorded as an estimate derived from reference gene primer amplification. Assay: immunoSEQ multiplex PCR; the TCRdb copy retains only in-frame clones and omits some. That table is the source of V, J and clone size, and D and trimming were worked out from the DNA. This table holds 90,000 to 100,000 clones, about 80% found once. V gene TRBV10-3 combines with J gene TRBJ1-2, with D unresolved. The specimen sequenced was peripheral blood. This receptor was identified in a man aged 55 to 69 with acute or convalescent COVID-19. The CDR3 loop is CAITPEASPTRGYTF. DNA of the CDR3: TGTGCCATCACCCCCGAGGCTTCCCCTACTCGGGGCTACACCTTC.